The rows below give T cell receptor beta chains drawn from one sample of a study of blood T cell repertoires in COVID-19. TCRdb keeps only in-frame clones here, not all; method: immunoSEQ multiplex PCR. Among just under 65,000 clones, about 76% were seen once, and the ten largest hold roughly 5.4%. Sequencing input: peripheral blood. The receptors were gathered from a human donor in a cohort sampled during active COVID-19. Each CDR3 is given with its conserved first and last residue. D genes are given only for firm matches. Expanded clones get a size class; other rows say once, few or many, or leave the size out.

TRBJ1-2 TRBD1 - TRBV29-1 TGCAGCGCCGGGGACAGGTCAGACTATGGCTACACCTTC CSAGDRSDYGYTF
TRBJ2-3 TRBD1 - TRBV11-2 TGTGCCAGCAGCCTAGACAGGGTGGGGACGCAGTATTTT CASSLDRVGTQYF
TRBJ1-2 - - TRBV11-2 TGTGCCAGCAGCCCTACCCGGACAGATGGCTACACCTTC CASSPTRTDGYTF
TRBJ2-7 TRBD1 once TRBV18 TGTGCCAGCTCACCACCGGGACAGCTCTCCTACGAGCAGTACTTC CASSPPGQLSYEQYF
TRBJ1-1 - - TRBV7-8 TGTGCCAGCAGCTTGCGCGACAAGAACACTGAAGCTTTCTTT CASSLRDKNTEAFF
TRBJ2-1 TRBD2 - TRBV24-1 TGTGCCACCAGTGATTACACCACTAGCGTCTCCTACAATGAGCAGTTCTTC CATSDYTTSVSYNEQFF
TRBJ1-1 TRBD1 few TRBV25-1 TGTGCCAGCAGCCTTCCGGGACAGGGGGACACTGAAGCTTTCTTT CASSLPGQGDTEAFF
TRBJ1-1 - - TRBV30 TGTGCCTGGACCCCCAACCAACAGGTGGGCACTGAAGCTTTCTTT CAWTPNQQVGTEAFF
TRBJ1-5 - - TRBV19 TGTGCCAGTAGTAGGGGGGCGGGGGGCAATCAGCCCCAGCATTTT CASSRGAGGNQPQHF
TRBJ2-7 - once TRBV7-8 TGTGCCAGCAGCTTATTAGGCACTACCTACGAGCAGTACTTC CASSLLGTTYEQYF
TRBJ2-5 - - TRBV19 TGTGCCAGTAGTATAGGGGGGGTCCAAGAGACCCAGTACTTC CASSIGGVQETQYF
TRBJ2-3 TRBD2 - TRBV2 TGTGCCAGCAGTCCGGGACTAGGTAGGGCAGATACGCAGTATTTT CASSPGLGRADTQYF
TRBJ1-2 TRBD1 - TRBV19 TGTGCCAGTAGTCCCCGGACAGGGGGTAGCTATGGCTACACCTTC CASSPRTGGSYGYTF
TRBJ2-3 TRBD2 - TRBV29-1 TGCAGCGTTAGAAGCGGGGGGGTGGCAGATACGCAGTATTTT CSVRSGGVADTQYF
TRBJ2-3 - - TRBV24-1 TGTGCCACCAGCTCCCCAGTCGCTACAGATACGCAGTATTTT CATSSPVATDTQYF
TRBJ1-5 - few TRBV28 TGTGCCAGCAACCGAGGGGGTAGCAATCAGCCCCAGCATTTT CASNRGGSNQPQHF
TRBJ2-5 TRBD2 once TRBV9 TGTGCCAGCAGCACTGGACTAGCCAGGATGGGGGAGACCCAGTACTTC CASSTGLARMGETQYF
TRBJ2-3 TRBD2 few TRBV4-2 TGTGCCAGCAGCCAGGTCCCGGGGGGGCTAACAGATACGCAGTATTTT CASSQVPGGLTDTQYF
TRBJ1-3 - - TRBV9 TGTGCCAGCAGCTCGGGACAAGCGAGAGGAAACACCATATATTTT CASSSGQARGNTIYF
TRBJ1-1 - - TRBV29-1 TGCAGCGTGGAGCAGAACACTGAAGCTTTCTTT CSVEQNTEAFF
TRBJ1-1 TRBD1 - TRBV19 TGTGCCAGTCGGGACAGGGGATCAAACACTGAAGCTTTCTTT CASRDRGSNTEAFF
TRBJ2-5 TRBD2 - TRBV5-4 TGTGCCAGCAGCTTGGCGAGCGGGGGGGCTCGGGAGACCCAGTACTTC CASSLASGGARETQYF
TRBJ2-2 TRBD2 few TRBV6-5 TGTGCCAGCAGTTACTTTGGGACTAGCTTAACCGGGGAGCTGTTTTTT CASSYFGTSLTGELFF
TRBJ1-5 - few TRBV19 TGTGCCAGTGGAGGTCGGGAGCCGCATCAGCCCCAGCATTTT CASGGREPHQPQHF
TRBJ1-4 TRBD1 - TRBV7-9 TGTGCCAGCAGCTTAGAGCAGGGGGCTAGCGAAAAACTGTTTTTT CASSLEQGASEKLFF
TRBJ2-7 TRBD1 - TRBV4-1 TGCGCCAGCAGCCTGCTCAGGGGGTCCTCCTACGAGCAGTACTTC CASSLLRGSSYEQYF
TRBJ2-1 - - TRBV10-2 TGCGCCAGCAGAATTGACAAGAGCTCCTACAATGAGCAGTTCTTC CASRIDKSSYNEQFF
TRBJ1-5 - once TRBV5-5 TGTGCCAGCAGCACGGAGCAGAGCAATCAGCCCCAGCATTTT CASSTEQSNQPQHF
TRBJ2-1 - - TRBV5-1 TGCGCCAGCAGCTTAACCATTACCCAGTCTCGGCAGTTCTTC CASSLTITQSRQFF
TRBJ1-2 TRBD1 - TRBV5-1 TGCGCCAGCAGCCTACAGGGGACCAACTATGGCTACACCTTC CASSLQGTNYGYTF
TRBJ2-5 TRBD2 - TRBV19 TGTGCCAGTAGTATAGGAGGTAGCGGGGGAGAGACCCAGTACTTC CASSIGGSGGETQYF
TRBJ1-4 - - TRBV6-6 TGTGCCAGCAGTTACGGGGGCCCAGCTAATGAAAAACTGTTTTTT CASSYGGPANEKLFF
TRBJ1-2 - - TRBV6-5 TGTGCCAGCAGCGTAACCTCTACAGGGACTGGCTACACCTTC CASSVTSTGTGYTF
TRBJ1-6 TRBD1 - TRBV6-5 TGTGCCACCGGGACAGGGAATAATTCACCCCTCCACTTT CATGTGNNSPLHF
TRBJ2-6 - - TRBV18 TGTGCCAGCTCACAAGACAGGCTATCCCGATCTGGGGCCAACGTCCTGACTTTC CASSQDRLSRSGANVLTF
TRBJ2-7 TRBD2 - TRBV7-2 TGTGCCAGCAGCTTGACTAGCGGGGGAACCTACGAGCAGTACTTC CASSLTSGGTYEQYF
TRBJ2-3 TRBD1 - TRBV9 TGTGCCAGCAGCGTACAGGGGGCAAGAGATACGCAGTATTTT CASSVQGARDTQYF
TRBJ1-2 - - TRBV10-3 TGTGCCATCAGTGACGGGTCGGCAACTAACTATGGCTACACCTTC CAISDGSATNYGYTF
TRBJ2-5 - few TRBV12-3/TRBV12-4 TGTGCCAGCAGGTCAGGTATCGGGACCCAGTACTTC CASRSGIGTQYF
TRBJ2-5 TRBD2 - TRBV6-4 TGTGCCAGCACCCACGGGGGGACTCAAGAGACCCAGTACTTC CASTHGGTQETQYF
TRBJ2-2 TRBD1 - TRBV7-6 TGTGCCAGCAGCTTACGTGTATCGGACAGGGGGCCTACCGGGGAGCTGTTTTTT CASSLRVSDRGPTGELFF
TRBJ2-1 TRBD2 - TRBV6-1 TGTGCCAGCAGTGAAGAAGGTTCGGGGGGGCACAATGAGCAGTTCTTC CASSEEGSGGHNEQFF
TRBJ1-1 TRBD1 many TRBV29-1 TGCAGCGTTGAGCAGGGGGGCACTGAAGCTTTCTTT CSVEQGGTEAFF
TRBJ1-5 TRBD1 - TRBV6-4 TGTGCCAGCAGTGGTCTGGGACAGAAATTCGAAAATTGCAGCAATCAGCCCCAGCATTTT CASSGLGQKFENCSNQPQHF
TRBJ2-5 - - TRBV11-1 TGTGCCAGCAGCTTAGAACAGGGCCGGGAGACCCAGTACTTC CASSLEQGRETQYF
TRBJ1-6 - once TRBV28 TGTGCCAGCAGTTTAGGCAAAACATCCCTCTATTCACCCCTCCACTTT CASSLGKTSLYSPLHF
TRBJ2-5 TRBD2 - TRBV15 TGTGCCACCAGCGGACTAGCGGGGGGTGAGACCCAGTACTTC CATSGLAGGETQYF
TRBJ1-6 TRBD1 once TRBV5-1 TGCGCCAGCAGCCTCCAGGGGGATTCACCCCTCCACTTT CASSLQGDSPLHF
TRBJ2-2 TRBD1 - TRBV28 TGTGCCAGCGGATTGACAGGGCCCGGGGAGCTGTTTTTT CASGLTGPGELFF
TRBJ1-6 - - TRBV7-3 TGTGCCAGCAGCTTAGGGCCGGGATGGAATTCACCCCTCCACTTT CASSLGPGWNSPLHF
TRBJ2-5 TRBD1 few TRBV6-5 TGTGCCAGCAGTTTGACAGGGGCGCGTGTTGAGACCCAGTACTTC CASSLTGARVETQYF
TRBJ2-3 TRBD2 - TRBV5-6 TGTGCCAGCAGCCCGCTCGGGCGGGGGGGCGCGGATACGCAGTATTTT CASSPLGRGGADTQYF
TRBJ1-4 - - TRBV2 TGTGCCAGCAGGGCAACGGGGGGCGGTGAAAAACTGTTTTTT CASRATGGGEKLFF